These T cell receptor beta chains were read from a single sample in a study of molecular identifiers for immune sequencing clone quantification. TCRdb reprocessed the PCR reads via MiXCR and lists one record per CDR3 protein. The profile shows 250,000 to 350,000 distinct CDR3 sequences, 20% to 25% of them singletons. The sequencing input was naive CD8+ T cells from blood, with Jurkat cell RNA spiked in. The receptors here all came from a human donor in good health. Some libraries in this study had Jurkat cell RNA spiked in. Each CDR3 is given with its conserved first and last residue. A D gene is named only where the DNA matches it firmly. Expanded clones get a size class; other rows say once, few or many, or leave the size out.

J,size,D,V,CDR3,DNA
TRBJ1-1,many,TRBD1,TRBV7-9,CLRDRVEGDTEAFF,TGTCTCCGGGACAGGGTGGAAGGAGACACTGAAGCTTTCTTT
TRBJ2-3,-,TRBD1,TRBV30,CAWVTGASSTDTQYF,TGTGCCTGGGTTACAGGGGCCTCCTCCACAGATACGCAGTATTTT
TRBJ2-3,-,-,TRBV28,CASSPKIPDTQYF,TGTGCCAGCAGTCCGAAGATCCCAGATACGCAGTATTTT
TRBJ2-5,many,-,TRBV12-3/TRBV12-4,CASSWAGLGYQETQYF,TGTGCCAGCAGTTGGGCGGGATTGGGGTACCAAGAGACCCAGTACTTC
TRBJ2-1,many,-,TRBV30,CAWDPGSSYNEQFF,TGTGCCTGGGACCCCGGGAGCTCCTACAATGAGCAGTTCTTC
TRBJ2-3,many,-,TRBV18,CASSLTGVRRSLDTQYF,TGTGCCAGCTCACTAACCGGCGTCAGGAGGTCACTGGATACGCAGTATTTT
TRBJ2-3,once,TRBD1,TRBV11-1,CASSIQGDSLADTQYF,TGTGCCAGCAGCATACAGGGGGACAGTCTGGCAGATACGCAGTATTTT
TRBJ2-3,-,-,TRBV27,CASSLNVGSTDTQYF,TGTGCCAGCAGCCTTAACGTGGGAAGCACAGATACGCAGTATTTT
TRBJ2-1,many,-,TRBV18,CASSPLVPEQFF,TGTGCCAGCTCACCACTAGTCCCTGAGCAGTTCTTC
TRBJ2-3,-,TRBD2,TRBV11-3,CASSYGTSGRALADTQYF,TGTGCCAGCAGCTACGGGACTAGCGGGAGGGCCTTAGCAGATACGCAGTATTTT
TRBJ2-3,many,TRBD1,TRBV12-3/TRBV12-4,CASSSETGVSTDTQYF,TGTGCCAGCAGTTCCGAGACAGGGGTTAGCACAGATACGCAGTATTTT
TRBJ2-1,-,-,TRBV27,CASSSPNNEQSF,TGTGCCAGCAGTTCGCCTAACAATGAGCAGTCCTTC
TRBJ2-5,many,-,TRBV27,CAGAGQIQETQYF,TGTGCCGGAGCGGGACAGATACAAGAGACCCAGTACTTC
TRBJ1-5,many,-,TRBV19,CASSNEGRSNQPQHF,TGTGCCAGCTCCAATGAGGGCCGAAGCAATCAGCCCCAGCATTTT
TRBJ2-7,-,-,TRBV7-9,CASSLGGASEQYF,TGTGCCAGCAGCTTAGGGGGTGCGAGCGAGCAGTACTTC
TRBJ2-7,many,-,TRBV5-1,CASSWGTDYEQYF,TGTGCCAGCAGTTGGGGGACCGACTACGAGCAGTACTTC
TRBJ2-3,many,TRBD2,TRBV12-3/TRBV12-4,CASSLLAVITDTQYF,TGTGCCAGCAGCCTACTAGCGGTTATCACAGATACGCAGTATTTT
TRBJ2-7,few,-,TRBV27,CASGPGLGYEQYF,TGTGCCAGCGGACCGGGACTGGGCTACGAGCAGTACTTC
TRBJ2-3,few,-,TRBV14,CASSQDLGPAAQDTQYF,TGTGCCAGCAGCCAAGATCTAGGTCCAGCGGCCCAAGATACGCAGTATTTT
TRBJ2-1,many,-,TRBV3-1,CASSQDPDPDYNEQFF,TGTGCCAGCAGCCAAGACCCTGACCCCGATTACAATGAGCAGTTCTTC
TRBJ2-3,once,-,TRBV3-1,CANSPGRGGNTDTQYF,TGTGCCAACAGCCCCGGCCGCGGGGGCAACACAGATACGCAGTATTTT
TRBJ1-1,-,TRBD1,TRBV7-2,CASSSPGQGSTEAFF,TGTGCCAGCAGCTCACCGGGACAGGGGTCCACTGAAGCTTTCTTT
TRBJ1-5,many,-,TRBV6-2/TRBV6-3,CASSHDRNSNQPQHF,TGTGCCAGCAGCCACGACAGGAATAGCAATCAGCCCCAGCATTTT
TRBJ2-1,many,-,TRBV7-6,CASSLVAGSSYNEQFF,TGTGCCAGCAGCTTAGTGGCCGGGAGCTCCTACAATGAGCAGTTCTTC
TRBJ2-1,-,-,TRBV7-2,CASSSGTTNEQFF,TGTGCCAGCAGCTCCGGGACAACTAATGAGCAGTTCTTC
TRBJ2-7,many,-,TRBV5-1,CASSMDPNYEQYF,TGCGCCAGCAGCATGGACCCGAACTACGAGCAGTACTTC
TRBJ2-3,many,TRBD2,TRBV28,CASSSRLAGAADTQYF,TGTGCCAGCAGTTCCAGACTAGCGGGAGCTGCAGATACGCAGTATTTT
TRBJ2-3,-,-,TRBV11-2,CASSPTETQTNTDTQYF,TGTGCCAGCAGTCCCACCGAGACTCAGACAAACACAGATACGCAGTATTTT
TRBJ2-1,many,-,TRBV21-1,CATKALVRRVEQFF,TGTGCCACGAAAGCACTAGTTCGTAGGGTTGAGCAGTTCTTC
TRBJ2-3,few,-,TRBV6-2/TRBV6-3,CASSFEGPRTYTDTQYF,TGTGCCAGCAGCTTTGAGGGACCTCGAACCTACACAGATACGCAGTATTTT
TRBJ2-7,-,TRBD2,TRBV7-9,CAGSLGLAGNEQYF,TGTGCCGGCAGCTTAGGTCTAGCGGGGAACGAGCAGTACTTC
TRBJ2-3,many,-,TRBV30,CAWSYRSNTDTQYF,TGTGCCTGGAGTTACAGGTCGAACACAGATACGCAGTATTTT